One sample yielded the 18 T cell receptor beta chains listed below, sequenced in a study of shared clonotypes between healthy human individuals (dated by TCRdb to about 2020). The library was built by means of the immunoSEQ multiplex PCR assay. TCRdb's version of the immuneACCESS table is confined to in-frame rearrangements and falls short of the full clone set. An unresolved V gene accounts for under half of the shortfall where checked; the remainder is of unknown origin. In this sample the table shows some 1.4 million clones, about 96% of which occur a single time. Approximately 1.2% of the sample is in the top ten clones. Sequencing used naive CD4+ T cells sorted from blood. Per the publication, the cell subset or site label means: CD45RA+ positively selected. These receptors all stem from a man aged 25 to 40 in good health.

This chain links TRBV9 with TRBJ2-1, with D perhaps TRBD2 (6 bases). V dropped 4 bases and J dropped 7 bases, with 15 bases sitting between them. This CDR3 spans 14 amino acids. CDR1 is SGDLS and CDR2 is YYNGEE in the germline V gene. The CDR3: CASSTSSDRNEQFF. Written as DNA, the CDR3 is TGTGCCAGCAGCACCTCTAGCGACCGTAATGAGCAGTTCTTC.

The sample holds a few counts of this clone. This chain links TRBV7-8 with TRBJ2-2; D remains ambiguous. Trimming removed 6 bases at V and 0 bases at J, with 5 bases between. CDR3 length equals 13 residues. CDR1 is SGHVS, CDR2 FQNEAQ, per germline. The CDR3: CASSSTNTGELFF. CDR3 DNA: TGTGCCAGCAGTTCCACGAACACCGGGGAGCTGTTTTTT.

The gene calls are TRBV7-2 and TRBJ2-1; maybe TRBD2 (6 bases). The CDR3 covers 14 residues. CDR1 and CDR2 from the germline V gene are SGHTA and FQGNSA. Deletions cut 3 bases from V and 3 bases from J, with 9 bases between. Here the CDR3 reads CASSFGGFYNEQFF. The CDR3 DNA is TGTGCCAGCAGCTTCGGGGGATTCTACAATGAGCAGTTCTTC.

This clone was seen once. This chain connects TRBV4-1 to TRBJ2-7; no reliable D call. This CDR3 has 12 residues. Trimming stripped 5 bases from V and 2 bases from J, with 7 bases between. The germline gives CDR1 MGHRA, CDR2 YSYEKL. CDR3: CASSSSPYEQYF. The CDR3 nucleotides read TGCGCCAGCAGCAGTTCCCCCTACGAGCAGTACTTC.

J is TRBJ2-5 and V is TRBV2; 8 nucleotides align to TRBD1. The CDR3 extends over 14 amino acids. V shed 1 base, J shed 5 bases, and the junction held 3 bases outside the gene matches. The germline V gene has CDR1 SNHLY and CDR2 FYNNEI. Here the CDR3 reads CASSEGTGWETQYF. DNA of the CDR3: TGTGCCAGCAGTGAAGGGACAGGGTGGGAGACCCAGTACTTC.

This chain uses TRBV5-4 with TRBJ2-5; D possibly corresponds to TRBD1 (6 bases). The ends were cut back, 0 bases at V and 3 bases at J, with 12 bases in the middle. Germline CDR1 and CDR2: SGHNT and YYREEE (reference sequence). There are 15 residues in the CDR3. The CDR3, as DNA: TGTGCCAGCAGCTTGGGAGGTTGGACAGAAGAGACCCAGTACTTC. Translating it yields CASSLGGWTEETQYF. The variable domain in full, completed from reference TRBV5-4 and TRBJ2-5, reads ETGVTQSPTHLIKTRGQQVTLRCSSQSGHNTVSWYQQALGQGPQFIFQYYREEENGRGNFPPRFSGLQFPNYSSELNVNALELDDSALYLCASSLGGWTEETQYFGPGTRLLVL.

This clone was detected once. The chain combines TRBV7-9 with TRBJ1-3; D is possibly TRBD1 (6 bases). This CDR3 contains 14 residues. The germline V and J ends were trimmed by 6 bases and 2 bases, with 11 bases remaining between them. Germline V gene lookup returns CDR1 SEHNR and CDR2 FQNEAQ (reference sequence). CDR3 protein: CASREGGTGNTIYF. The CDR3 DNA follows: TGTGCCAGCAGGGAAGGGGGGACTGGAAACACCATATATTTT. Drawing the rest from reference TRBV7-9 and TRBJ1-3, the complete variable domain is DTGVSQNPRHKITKRGQNVTFRCDPISEHNRLYWYRQTLGQGPEFLTYFQNEAQLEKSRLLSDRFSAERPKGSFSTLEIQRTEQGDSAMYLCASREGGTGNTIYFGEGSWLTVV.

This clone was recorded once. This specimen includes other DNA sequences encoding the same CDR3. V usage is TRBV18 and J usage is TRBJ2-7, with D maybe TRBD2 (5 bases). Germline CDR1 is KGHSH and CDR2 is LQKENI. Trimming cost V 3 bases and J 2 bases, with 8 bases left between them. The length of the CDR3 is 13 residues. The CDR3, as DNA: TGTGCCAGCTCACCGGTGGGAGCCTACGAGCAGTACTTC. It is translated as CASSPVGAYEQYF.

The gene calls are TRBV5-1 and TRBJ2-5, with 11 bases fitting TRBD2. V dropped 5 bases and J dropped 5; count of bases not matched to a gene: 5. Germline lookup yields CDR1 SGHRS and CDR2 YFSETQ. The CDR3 totals 14 residues. The CDR3 coding sequence is TGCGCCAGCAGGACTAGCGGGACGGGGGAGACCCAGTACTTC. The encoded protein is CASRTSGTGETQYF. Using reference TRBV5-1 and TRBJ2-5 for the parts outside the CDR3, the full variable domain is KAGVTQTPRYLIKTRGQQVTLSCSPISGHRSVSWYQQTPGQGLQFLFEYFSETQRNKGNFPGRFSGRQFSNSRSEMNVSTLELGDSALYLCASRTSGTGETQYFGPGTRLLVL.

This clone was observed a single time. The rearrangement links TRBV5-4 to TRBJ1-1; no reliable D call. This CDR3 contains 12 residues. CDR1 SGHNT and CDR2 YYREEE come from the germline V gene (reference sequence). V lost 3 bases and J 5 bases, leaving 8 bases between the germline ends. CDR3 coding DNA: TGTGCCAGCAGCTCCTCAGGAACTGAAGCTTTCTTT. Its protein is CASSSSGTEAFF.

This chain connects TRBV19 to TRBJ2-7; 9 bases are shared with TRBD2. The CDR3 is made up of 15 amino acids. Trimming cost V 3 bases and J 3 bases; bases outside gene matches: 6. CDR1 is LNHDA and CDR2 is SQIVND in the germline V gene (reference sequence). The CDR3 sequence: CASSMPGLAVYEQYF. CDR3 nucleotides: TGTGCCAGTAGTATGCCGGGACTAGCAGTCTACGAGCAGTACTTC.

This sequence joins TRBV9 and TRBJ2-1; 11 nucleotides match TRBD2. This CDR3 has 18 amino acids. Germline V CDR1 and CDR2: SGDLS, YYNGEE. The J segment lost 0 bases and the V segment lost 0 bases, leaving 5 bases of the junction unmatched. The CDR3 region is CASSVAPLAGVSYNEQFF. The CDR3 nucleotides are TGTGCCAGCAGCGTAGCCCCACTAGCGGGAGTCTCCTACAATGAGCAGTTCTTC. Full variable domain (remainder filled in from reference TRBV9 and TRBJ2-1): DSGVTQTPKHLITATGQRVTLRCSPRSGDLSVYWYQQSLDQGLQFLIQYYNGEERAKGNILERFSAQQFPDLHSELNLSSLELGDSALYFCASSVAPLAGVSYNEQFFGPGTRLTVL.

The chain has TRBV7-2 and TRBJ2-7; D remains ambiguous. V was shortened by 1 base and J by 0 bases, with 7 bases between the two germline ends. CDR1 and CDR2 (germline): SGHTA, FQGNSA. CDR3 length equals 14 residues. The CDR3 DNA reads as TGTGCCAGCAGCTTAGAAGTCATCTCCTACGAGCAGTACTTC. Its translation: CASSLEVISYEQYF.

This clone was counted once. V usage is TRBV29-1 and J usage is TRBJ1-1, with a tentative D call TRBD1 (6 bases). The CDR3 length is 15 residues. V lost 4 bases and J lost 2, with 17 bases in between. Germline CDR1 reads SQVTM; CDR2 reads ANQGSEA. The CDR3, as DNA: TGCAGCGTTGGTCGTGCTGGGGGCGAAAACACTGAAGCTTTCTTT. This encodes CSVGRAGGENTEAFF.

V gene TRBV6-5 combines with J gene TRBJ2-5, with 10 bases lining up with TRBD2. The V and J ends lost 2 bases and 8 bases, in that order; junction bases with no gene match: 2. CDR1 MNHEY and CDR2 SVGAGI come from the germline V gene. This CDR3 has 13 amino acids. Written as DNA, the CDR3 is TGTGCCAGCAGTTACACTAGCGGGAACACCCAGTACTTC. Translation gives CASSYTSGNTQYF.

As to this clone: One end of the junction varies from germline; a read error may be responsible. The rearrangement links TRBV2 to TRBJ1-3; D not resolved. Germline V gene lookup returns CDR1 SNHLY and CDR2 FYNNEI. There are 11 residues in the CDR3. The CDR3 sequence is CASRESGPVFF. For the CDR3, the DNA is TGTGCCAGCAGGGAATCCGGGCCAGTCTTTTTT.

This chain joins TRBV10-3 and TRBJ2-7; a weak D match, TRBD1 (6 bases). Looked up from germline, CDR1 is ENHRY and CDR2 is SYGVKD. The CDR3 loop spans 14 amino acids. The V end lost 4 bases, the J end lost 5 bases, and 15 bases lay between the germline ends. CDR3 sequence: CAISGYRDNDEQYF. DNA for the CDR3: TGTGCCATCAGTGGCTACAGGGATAACGACGAGCAGTACTTC.

The V call is TRBV28, the J call TRBJ1-2, with TRBD1 identical over 7 bases. Germline V gene sequence: CDR1 MDHEN, CDR2 SYDVKM. The CDR3 has 12 amino acids. The trim removed 7 bases at V and 7 bases at J, leaving 6 bases unmatched. CDR3 region: CASTQDRTGYTF. The CDR3 DNA reads TGTGCCAGCACCCAGGACAGGACTGGCTACACCTTC.